The next 20 T cell receptor beta chains were all read from a single sample in a study of identical twins. In TCRdb, the 5' RACE reads were re-called with MiXCR into one record per CDR3 protein. Here the sample spans 400,000 to 650,000 distinct CDR3 sequences, roughly a fifth being singletons. The same sample was also used in a study of T cells expressing NK-cell markers.

Input material: CD4+ T cells sorted from blood. These receptors were taken from a woman in her late teens or twenties in good health.

The table lists this clonotype with a few counts. The chain is built from TRBV5-4 and TRBJ2-7; tentative D call: TRBD1 (5 bases). CDR1 SGHNT and CDR2 YYREEE come from the germline V gene (reference sequence). V was pared by 2 bases and J by 3 bases, with 9 bases between. The length of the CDR3 is 13 residues. The CDR3 DNA sequence: TGTGCCAGCAGCTTTCAGGGTGTCTACGAGCAGTACTTC. Protein sequence: CASSFQGVYEQYF.

The chain uses TRBV20-1 and TRBJ1-5, with a tentative D call TRBD1 (6 bases). Trimming shortened V by 3 bases and J by 1 base, and 7 bases separated the two germline ends. This CDR3 comprises 13 residues. From germline, CDR1 is DFQATT and CDR2 SNEGSKA (reference sequence). CDR3 sequence (DNA): TGCAGTGCTAGCGGACAGAGCAATCAGCCCCAGCATTTT. This encodes CSASGQSNQPQHF.

The genes are TRBV5-8 and TRBJ2-1; tentatively, D is TRBD2 (6 bases). V was shortened by 3 bases and J by 8 bases, with 12 bases between the two germline ends. The CDR3 consists of 13 residues. Germline V gene data show CDR1 as SGHTS and CDR2 as YDEGEE. In nucleotides, the CDR3 is TGTGCCAGCAGCTCGGAGGGGTTGGATGAGCAGTTCTTC. Translation gives CASSSEGLDEQFF.

A few counts support this clonotype. This chain joins TRBV20-1 and TRBJ2-5; no definite D call. This CDR3 has 11 residues. The germline CDR1 and CDR2 sequences are DFQATT and SNEGSKA (reference sequence). CDR3 loop: CSPAIQETQYF. The CDR3 DNA is TGCAGCCCAGCGATTCAAGAGACCCAGTACTTC.

The chain carries TRBV20-1 and TRBJ1-5; D uncertain. CDR1 DFQATT and CDR2 SNEGSKA come from the germline V gene (reference sequence). Trimming took 1 base from V and 9 from J, leaving 10 bases between them. The CDR3 consists of 12 residues. In nucleotides, the CDR3 is TGCAGTGCTAGAGCCGTCGGAGGGCCCCAGCATTTT. Translating it yields CSARAVGGPQHF.

This clonotype has at least ten counts. This chain joins TRBV12-3 or TRBV12-4 and TRBJ2-1, with 9 bases aligning to TRBD2. The junction had 10 bases not matched to a gene; V was cut back by 5 bases and J by 11 bases. The CDR3 totals 14 residues. The CDR3 region is CASSQNRLAEKQFF. DNA for the CDR3: TGTGCCAGCAGTCAAAATAGACTAGCGGAGAAGCAGTTCTTC.

The table lists this clonotype with many counts. This rearrangement joins TRBV20-1 to TRBJ2-1; a weak D match, TRBD1 (5 bases). V lost 3 bases and J lost 7, with 16 bases in between. CDR1 and CDR2 from the germline V gene are DFQATT and SNEGSKA (reference sequence). CDR3 length equals 14 residues. CDR3 coding DNA: TGCAGTGCTAGTTGGGGCCTCATTGGGAATGAGCAGTTCTTC. Protein sequence: CSASWGLIGNEQFF.

The rearrangement joins TRBV20-1 to TRBJ2-3; TRBD2 matches at 13 bases. The germline V gene encodes CDR1 DFQATT and CDR2 SNEGSKA (reference sequence). The CDR3 runs 16 residues. V shed 7 bases, J shed 3 bases, and the junction held 10 bases outside the gene matches. For the CDR3, the DNA is TGCAGTGTTACCCGAGGACTAGCGGGAGAGACAGATACGCAGTATTTT. Protein product: CSVTRGLAGETDTQYF.

This clonotype turned up a few times. The V call is TRBV20-1, the J call TRBJ2-3, with a tentative D call TRBD2 (6 bases). The CDR3 has 13 residues. Trimming shortened V by 6 bases and J by 9 bases, and 19 bases separated the two germline ends. Looked up from germline, CDR1 is DFQATT and CDR2 is SNEGSKA (reference sequence). CDR3 loop: CSASQGGDLTQYF. The CDR3 DNA follows: TGCAGTGCAAGCCAGGGAGGAGATTTAACGCAGTATTTT.

This clonotype turned up a few times. The rearrangement joins TRBV6-2 or TRBV6-3 to TRBJ2-1; a possible D gene is TRBD2 (5 bases). Trimming shortened V by 10 bases and J by 7 bases, and 14 bases separated the two germline ends. Germline assignment: CDR1 MNHEY and CDR2 SVGEGT. The CDR3 covers 12 residues. The CDR3 DNA reads as TGTGCCACATCAATGGGCGGGAATGAGCAGTTCTTC. It yields the protein CATSMGGNEQFF.

The chain couples TRBV6-1 to TRBJ2-1; 9 nucleotides agree with TRBD2. With 7 bases clipped from V and 5 bases from J, the junction kept 3 bases outside the gene matches. The V gene's germline CDR1 is MNHNS and CDR2 SASEGT. The CDR3 runs to 13 residues. CDR3 residues: CASKRGANNEQFF. CDR3 DNA sequence: TGTGCCAGCAAGCGGGGGGCCAACAATGAGCAGTTCTTC.

The chain carries TRBV15 and TRBJ2-2; 8 nucleotides agree with TRBD1. The CDR3 length is 16 residues. Germline V gene sequence: CDR1 LNHNV, CDR2 YYDKDF (reference sequence). J lost 5 bases, V lost 4 bases, and 9 bases had no gene match. CDR3 in amino acids: CATSKSGTGPTGELFF. CDR3 in DNA: TGTGCCACCAGCAAATCCGGGACAGGTCCGACCGGGGAGCTGTTTTTT.

This clonotype was seen a handful of times. The V gene is TRBV3-1, the J gene TRBJ2-1; 14 bases map to TRBD2. The CDR3 has 16 residues. Germline V gene sequence: CDR1 LGHDT, CDR2 YNNKEL (reference sequence). With 2 bases clipped from V and 8 bases from J, the junction kept 5 bases outside the gene matches. The DNA of the CDR3 is TGTGCCAGCAGCCAACGGACTAGCGGGAGGATTTATGAGCAGTTCTTC. It specifies CASSQRTSGRIYEQFF.

This clonotype was observed a handful of times. This chain links TRBV10-3 with TRBJ2-7; 11 bases fit TRBD2. The V and J ends lost 7 bases and 5 bases, in that order; junction bases with no gene match: 4. The germline CDR1 and CDR2 sequences are ENHRY and SYGVKD. The CDR3 contains 13 residues. The CDR3 DNA reads as TGTGCCATCACCGGGACTAGCGGCCACGAGCAGTACTTC. Protein: CAITGTSGHEQYF.

This clonotype was seen only a few times. This chain joins TRBV6-1 and TRBJ2-1; 7 positions match TRBD1. CDR1 is MNHNS and CDR2 is SASEGT in the germline V gene. V lost 7 bases, J lost 5 bases, and 11 bases stayed unmatched. CDR3 length: 15 amino acids. CDR3: CASNPWGQPNNEQFF. The CDR3 DNA reads TGTGCCAGCAACCCTTGGGGACAGCCGAACAATGAGCAGTTCTTC.

The chain recombines TRBV7-8 with TRBJ1-2; 8 nucleotides match TRBD1. Germline CDR1 and CDR2: SGHVS and FQNEAQ. Trimming removed 5 bases from V and 1 base from J; junction bases left unmatched: 9. The length of the CDR3 is 16 residues. As DNA, the CDR3 is TGTGCCAGCAGCCCCCATGGACAGGGAAGTAACTATGGCTACACCTTC. Translation: CASSPHGQGSNYGYTF.

This clonotype was picked up a small number of times. J is TRBJ2-7 and V is TRBV5-1; D call uncertain. The V end was cut by 5 bases, the J end by 4 bases, with 13 bases between. CDR3 length equals 13 residues. Germline V gene sequence: CDR1 SGHRS, CDR2 YFSETQ. CDR3 nucleotides: TGCGCCAGCAGTCGAAGAAAGAATTACGAGCAGTACTTC. Encoded protein: CASSRRKNYEQYF.

J is TRBJ2-3 and V is TRBV6-2 or TRBV6-3, with D unclear. CDR1 and CDR2 (germline): MNHEY, SVGEGT. The CDR3 is made up of 14 amino acids. V lost 0 bases and J 5 bases, leaving 9 bases between the germline ends. CDR3 DNA: TGTGCCAGCAGTTACTCCGCCGGTAGAGATACGCAGTATTTT. This sequence encodes CASSYSAGRDTQYF.

This chain connects TRBV6-5 to TRBJ2-7; 11 bases map to TRBD1. CDR3 size: 15 residues. The J segment lost 5 bases and the V segment lost 2 bases, leaving 5 bases of the junction unmatched. In germline, CDR1 is MNHEY, CDR2 SVGAGI. The CDR3 DNA follows: TGTGCCAGCAGTTACCCGGGACAGGGGGTTGACGAGCAGTACTTC. Its protein is CASSYPGQGVDEQYF.

The chain carries TRBV11-2 and TRBJ2-2, with D possibly matching TRBD1 (5 bases). The V end lost 5 bases, the J end lost 5 bases, and 12 bases lay between the germline ends. CDR1 SGHAT and CDR2 FQNNGV come from the germline V gene. The CDR3 length is 14 residues. The CDR3 spells CASSLWGRTGELFF. CDR3 DNA sequence: TGTGCCAGCAGCCTATGGGGCAGGACCGGGGAGCTGTTTTTT.